These 5 T cell receptor beta chains were sequenced from one sample in a study of OX40 agonist ivuxolimab in advanced cancers. The protocol was immunoSEQ multiplex PCR, while the TCRdb copy is restricted to in-frame clones and leaves out a portion. Counted here are about 85,000 clones, around 86% occurring once; the ten biggest clones make up less than 2%. Sequences were derived from CD4+ or CD8+ T cells sorted from blood, sampled in a trial of the OX40 agonist ivuxolimab. The source of these receptors is an adult with an advanced solid tumor such as melanoma, head and neck, liver or kidney cancer.

This clone has a single count. V usage is TRBV18 and J usage is TRBJ1-2, with a weak D call TRBD1 (5 bases). CDR3 length: 14 residues. The ends were cut back, 2 bases at V and 8 bases at J, with 15 bases in the middle. Germline-derived CDR1 and CDR2 are KGHSH and LQKENI. This CDR3 is CASSPGTDPGGYTF. The CDR3 DNA is TGTGCCAGCTCACCAGGGACGGATCCCGGAGGCTACACCTTC. Based on the CDR3 plus reference TRBV18 and TRBJ1-2, the full variable domain is NAGVMQNPRHLVRRRGQEARLRCSPMKGHSHVYWYRQLPEEGLKFMVYLQKENIIDESGMPKERFSAEFPKEGPSILRIQQVVRGDSAAYFCASSPGTDPGGYTFGSGTRLTVV.

The table lists this clone with a few counts. V and J are TRBV18 and TRBJ2-7, with TRBD1 matching 10 bases. After removal of 3 bases from V and 3 bases from J, the junction contained 11 bases not matched to a gene. The CDR3 extends over 17 amino acids. Germline CDR1 KGHSH, CDR2 LQKENI. The CDR3 nucleotides read TGTGCCAGCTCACCGCAGGGAGGGACAGGGGCCTTCTACGAGCAGTACTTC. It translates to CASSPQGGTGAFYEQYF.

The chain joins TRBV19 to TRBJ2-6, with 7 bases fitting TRBD1. Germline-derived CDR1 and CDR2 are LNHDA and SQIVND (reference sequence). V lost 7 bases to trimming and J lost 2 bases; unmatched junction nucleotides: 2. CDR3 length: 14 residues. Here the CDR3 reads CASIDRAGANVLTF. Here the CDR3 DNA reads TGTGCCAGTATTGACAGGGCTGGGGCCAACGTCCTGACTTTC.

The table lists this clone with a count of one. The chain recombines TRBV18 with TRBJ2-2, with D uncertain. The CDR3 has 13 amino acids. Germline V gene data show CDR1 as KGHSH and CDR2 as LQKENI. The germline V and J ends were trimmed by 3 bases and 1 base, with 3 bases remaining between them. The CDR3 bases are TGTGCCAGCTCACCTCAGAACACCGGGGAGCTGTTTTTT. Translated: CASSPQNTGELFF.

This chain joins TRBV14 and TRBJ2-6; D unclear. Germline V gene sequence: CDR1 SGHDN, CDR2 FVKESK. V shed 3 bases and J shed 0 bases, with 3 bases lying between them. This CDR3 has 14 residues. The CDR3 spells CASSQPSGANVLTF. CDR3 sequence (DNA): TGTGCCAGCAGCCAGCCCTCTGGGGCCAACGTCCTGACTTTC.